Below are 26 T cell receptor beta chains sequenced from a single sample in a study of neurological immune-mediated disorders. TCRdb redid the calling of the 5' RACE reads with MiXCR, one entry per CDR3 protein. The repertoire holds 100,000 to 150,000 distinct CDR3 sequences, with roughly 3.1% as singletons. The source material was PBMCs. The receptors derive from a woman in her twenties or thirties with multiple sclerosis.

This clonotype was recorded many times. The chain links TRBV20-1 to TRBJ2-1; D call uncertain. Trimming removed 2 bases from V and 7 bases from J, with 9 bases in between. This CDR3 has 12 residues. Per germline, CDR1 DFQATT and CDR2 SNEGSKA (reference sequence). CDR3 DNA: TGCAGTGCTAGATCCTGGAGTAATGAGCAGTTCTTC. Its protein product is CSARSWSNEQFF.

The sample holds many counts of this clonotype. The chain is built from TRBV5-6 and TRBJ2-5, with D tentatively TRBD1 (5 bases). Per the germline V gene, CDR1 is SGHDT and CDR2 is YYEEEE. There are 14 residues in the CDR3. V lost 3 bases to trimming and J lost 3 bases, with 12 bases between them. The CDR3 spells CASSSGHYKETQYF. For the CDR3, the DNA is TGTGCCAGCAGCTCCGGACACTACAAAGAGACCCAGTACTTC.

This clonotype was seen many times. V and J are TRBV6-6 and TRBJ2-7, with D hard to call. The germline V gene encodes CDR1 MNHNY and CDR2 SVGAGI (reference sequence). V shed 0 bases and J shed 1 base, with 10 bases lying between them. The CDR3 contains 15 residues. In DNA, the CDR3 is TGTGCCAGCAGTTACTCGGGTAGGACGTCCTACGAGCAGTACTTC. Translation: CASSYSGRTSYEQYF.

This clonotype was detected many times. The CDR3 reads CASSMDIHTDTQYF. The CDR3 bases are TGCGCCAGCAGTATGGATATTCACACAGATACGCAGTATTTT. The chain carries TRBV5-1 and TRBJ2-3; D unclear. This CDR3 is built from 14 residues. V lost 5 bases and J 2 bases, leaving 12 bases between the germline ends. Germline CDR1 is SGHRS and CDR2 is YFSETQ.

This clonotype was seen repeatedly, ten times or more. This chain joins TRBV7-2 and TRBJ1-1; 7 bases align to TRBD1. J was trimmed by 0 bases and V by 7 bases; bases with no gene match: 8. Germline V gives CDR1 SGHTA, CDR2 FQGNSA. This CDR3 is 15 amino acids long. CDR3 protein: CASTKEGAMNTEAFF. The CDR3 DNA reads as TGTGCCAGCACCAAGGAGGGGGCGATGAACACTGAAGCTTTCTTT.

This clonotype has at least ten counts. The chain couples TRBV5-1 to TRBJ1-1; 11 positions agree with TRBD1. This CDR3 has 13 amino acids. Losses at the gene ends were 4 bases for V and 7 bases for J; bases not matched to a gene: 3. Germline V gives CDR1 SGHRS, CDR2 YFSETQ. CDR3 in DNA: TGCGCCAGCAGCCCGGGACAGGGGGGTGAAGCTTTCTTT. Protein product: CASSPGQGGEAFF.

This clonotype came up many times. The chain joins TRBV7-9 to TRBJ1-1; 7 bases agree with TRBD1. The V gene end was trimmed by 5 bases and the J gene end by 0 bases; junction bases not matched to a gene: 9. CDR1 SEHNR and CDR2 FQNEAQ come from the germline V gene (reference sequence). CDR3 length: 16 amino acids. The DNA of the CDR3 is TGTGCCAGCAGCCACAGGGGACTAACTATGAACACTGAAGCTTTCTTT. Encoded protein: CASSHRGLTMNTEAFF. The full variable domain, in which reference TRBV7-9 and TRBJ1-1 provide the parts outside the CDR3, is DTGVSQNPRHKITKRGQNVTFRCDPISEHNRLYWYRQTLGQGPEFLTYFQNEAQLEKSRLLSDRFSAERPKGSFSTLEIQRTEQGDSAMYLCASSHRGLTMNTEAFFGQGTRLTVV.

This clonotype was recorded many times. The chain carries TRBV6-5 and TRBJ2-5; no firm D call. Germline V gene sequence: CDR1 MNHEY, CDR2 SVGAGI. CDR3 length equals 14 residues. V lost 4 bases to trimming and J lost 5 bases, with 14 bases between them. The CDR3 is CASSSPGSLETQYF. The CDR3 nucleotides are TGTGCCAGCAGTTCCCCCGGTAGCTTGGAGACCCAGTACTTC.

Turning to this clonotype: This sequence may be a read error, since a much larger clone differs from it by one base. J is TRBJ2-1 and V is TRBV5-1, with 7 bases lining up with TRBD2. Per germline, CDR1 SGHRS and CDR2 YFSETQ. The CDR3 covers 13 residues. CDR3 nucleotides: TGCGCCAGCCGAAGCGGGATGGGTAATGCGCAGTTCTTC. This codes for CASRSGMGNAQFF.

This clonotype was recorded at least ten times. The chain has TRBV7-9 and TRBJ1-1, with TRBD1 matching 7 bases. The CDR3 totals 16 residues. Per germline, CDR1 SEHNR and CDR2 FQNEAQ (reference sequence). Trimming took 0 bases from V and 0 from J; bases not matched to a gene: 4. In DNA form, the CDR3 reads TGTGCCAGCAGCTTAGCCTGGACAGGAGTGAACACTGAAGCTTTCTTT. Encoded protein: CASSLAWTGVNTEAFF. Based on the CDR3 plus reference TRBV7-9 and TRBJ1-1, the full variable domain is DTGVSQNPRHKITKRGQNVTFRCDPISEHNRLYWYRQTLGQGPEFLTYFQNEAQLEKSRLLSDRFSAERPKGSFSTLEIQRTEQGDSAMYLCASSLAWTGVNTEAFFGQGTRLTVV.

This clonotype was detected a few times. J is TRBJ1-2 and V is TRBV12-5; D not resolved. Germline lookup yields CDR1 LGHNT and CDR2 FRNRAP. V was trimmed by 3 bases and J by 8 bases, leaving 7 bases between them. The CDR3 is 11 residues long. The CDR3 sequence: CASGFFSGYTF. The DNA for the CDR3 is TGTGCTAGTGGTTTCTTTTCGGGCTACACCTTC.

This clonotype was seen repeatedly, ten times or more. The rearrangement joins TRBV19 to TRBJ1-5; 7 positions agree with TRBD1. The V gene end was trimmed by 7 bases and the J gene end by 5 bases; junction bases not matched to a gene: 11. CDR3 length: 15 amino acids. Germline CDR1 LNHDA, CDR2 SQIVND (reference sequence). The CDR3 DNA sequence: TGTGCCAGTACTAGGGGAGGGGGCACGGATCAGCCCCAGCATTTT. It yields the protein CASTRGGGTDQPQHF.

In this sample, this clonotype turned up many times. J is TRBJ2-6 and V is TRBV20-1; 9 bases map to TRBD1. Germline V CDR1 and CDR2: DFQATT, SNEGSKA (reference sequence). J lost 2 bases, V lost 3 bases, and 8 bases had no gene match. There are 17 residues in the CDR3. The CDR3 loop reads CSARGPGQGAGANVLTF. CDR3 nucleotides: TGCAGTGCTAGGGGCCCGGGACAGGGTGCTGGGGCCAACGTCCTGACTTTC.

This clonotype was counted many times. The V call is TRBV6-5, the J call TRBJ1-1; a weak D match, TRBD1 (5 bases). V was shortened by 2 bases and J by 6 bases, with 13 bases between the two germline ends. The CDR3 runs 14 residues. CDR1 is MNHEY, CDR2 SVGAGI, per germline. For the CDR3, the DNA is TGTGCCAGCAGTTACGGGGCGGCCCCGGCTGAAGCTTTCTTT. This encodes CASSYGAAPAEAFF.

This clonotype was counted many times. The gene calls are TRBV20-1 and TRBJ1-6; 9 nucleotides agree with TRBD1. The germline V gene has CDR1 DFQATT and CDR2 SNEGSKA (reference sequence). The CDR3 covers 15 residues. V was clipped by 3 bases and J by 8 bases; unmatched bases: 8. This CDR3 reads CSASPGTGFDSPLHF. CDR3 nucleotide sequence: TGCAGTGCTAGTCCCGGGACAGGGTTCGATTCACCCCTCCACTTT.

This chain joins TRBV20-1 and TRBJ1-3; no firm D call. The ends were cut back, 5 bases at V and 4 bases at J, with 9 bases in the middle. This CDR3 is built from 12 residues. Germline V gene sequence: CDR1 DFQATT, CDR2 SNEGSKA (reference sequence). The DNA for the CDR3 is TGCAGTGCTCCAGGAGTCGGAAACACCATATATTTT. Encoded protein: CSAPGVGNTIYF.

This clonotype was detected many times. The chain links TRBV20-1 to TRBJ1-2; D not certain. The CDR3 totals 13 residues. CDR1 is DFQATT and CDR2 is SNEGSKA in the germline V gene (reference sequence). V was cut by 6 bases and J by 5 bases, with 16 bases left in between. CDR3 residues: CSATSRRIYGYTF. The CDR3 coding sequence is TGCAGTGCCACCAGTCGGAGGATATATGGCTACACCTTC.

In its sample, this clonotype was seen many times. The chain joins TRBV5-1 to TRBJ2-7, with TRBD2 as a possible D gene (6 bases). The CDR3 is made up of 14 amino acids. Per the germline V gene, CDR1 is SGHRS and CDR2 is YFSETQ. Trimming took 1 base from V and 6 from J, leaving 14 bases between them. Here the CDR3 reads CASSLLGGPGEQYF. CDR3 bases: TGCGCCAGCAGCTTGTTGGGAGGCCCGGGCGAGCAGTACTTC.

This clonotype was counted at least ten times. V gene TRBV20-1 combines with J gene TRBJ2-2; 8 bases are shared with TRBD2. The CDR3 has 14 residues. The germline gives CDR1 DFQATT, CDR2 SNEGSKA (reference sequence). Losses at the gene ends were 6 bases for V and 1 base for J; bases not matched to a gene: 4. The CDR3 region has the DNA TGCAGTGCCCGGGAGGGCGGGAACACCGGGGAGCTGTTTTTT. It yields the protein CSAREGGNTGELFF.

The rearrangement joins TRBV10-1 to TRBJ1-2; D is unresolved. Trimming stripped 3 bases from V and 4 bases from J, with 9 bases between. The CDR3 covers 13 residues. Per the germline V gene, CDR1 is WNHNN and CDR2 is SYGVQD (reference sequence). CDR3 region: CASSDSPSYGYTF. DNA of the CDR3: TGCGCCAGCAGTGATAGTCCGAGCTATGGCTACACCTTC.

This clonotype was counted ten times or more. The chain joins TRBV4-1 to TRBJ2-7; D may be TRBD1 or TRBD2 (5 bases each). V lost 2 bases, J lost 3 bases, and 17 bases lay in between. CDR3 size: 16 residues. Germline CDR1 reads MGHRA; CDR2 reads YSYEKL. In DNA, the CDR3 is TGCGCCAGCAGCCAACACTATCAGACGGGACGCTACGAGCAGTACTTC. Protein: CASSQHYQTGRYEQYF.

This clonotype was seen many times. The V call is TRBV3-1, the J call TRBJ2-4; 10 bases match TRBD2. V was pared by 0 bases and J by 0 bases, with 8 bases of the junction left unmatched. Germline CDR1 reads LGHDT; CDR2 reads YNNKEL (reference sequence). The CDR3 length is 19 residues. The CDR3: CASSQDLAGGFLAKNIQYF. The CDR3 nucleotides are TGTGCCAGCAGCCAAGATTTAGCGGGGGGATTTCTAGCCAAAAACATTCAGTACTTC.

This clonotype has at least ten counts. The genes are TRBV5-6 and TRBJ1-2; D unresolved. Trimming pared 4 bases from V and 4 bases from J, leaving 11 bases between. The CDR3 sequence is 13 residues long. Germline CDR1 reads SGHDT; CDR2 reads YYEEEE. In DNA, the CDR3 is TGTGCCAGCAGCCCCGGGAGTTTCTATGGCTACACCTTC. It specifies CASSPGSFYGYTF.

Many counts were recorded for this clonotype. CDR3 loop: CASSRDRAKGEKLFF. The CDR3, as DNA: TGTGCCAGCAGCCGTGACAGGGCCAAAGGGGAAAAACTGTTTTTT. This sequence joins TRBV7-2 and TRBJ1-4; TRBD1 matches at 7 bases. Germline V CDR1 and CDR2: SGHTA, FQGNSA. The CDR3 totals 15 residues. The J segment lost 8 bases and the V segment lost 5 bases, leaving 11 bases of the junction unmatched. The complete variable domain, with remaining parts taken from reference TRBV7-2 and TRBJ1-4, reads GAGVSQSPSNKVTEKGKDVELRCDPISGHTALYWYRQSLGQGLEFLIYFQGNSAPDKSGLPSDRFSAERTGGSVSTLTIQRTQQEDSAVYLCASSRDRAKGEKLFFGSGTQLSVL.

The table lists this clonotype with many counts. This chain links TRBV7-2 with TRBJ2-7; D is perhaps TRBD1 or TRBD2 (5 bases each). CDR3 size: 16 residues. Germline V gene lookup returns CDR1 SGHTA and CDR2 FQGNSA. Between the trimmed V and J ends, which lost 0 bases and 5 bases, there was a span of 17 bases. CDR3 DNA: TGTGCCAGCAGCTTAGCATCCGGGACCGCGATGAACGAGCAGTACTTC. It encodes CASSLASGTAMNEQYF.

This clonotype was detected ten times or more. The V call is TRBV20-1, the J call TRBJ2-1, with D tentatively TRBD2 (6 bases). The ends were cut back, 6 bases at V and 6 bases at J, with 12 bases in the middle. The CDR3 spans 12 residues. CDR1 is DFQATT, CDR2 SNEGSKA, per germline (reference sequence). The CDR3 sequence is CSAEGLRNEQFF. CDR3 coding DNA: TGCAGTGCAGAGGGACTGCGCAATGAGCAGTTCTTC.